The 15 T cell receptor beta chains reported below all come from one sample, sequenced in a study of control samples from healthy donors and cancer patients. The data were produced by immunoSEQ multiplex PCR, yet TCRdb's version contains in-frame clones alone and is incomplete. Among roughly 130,000 clones, 91% were seen once, and the ten largest hold approximately 9%. The sequencing input was blood. Receptors were obtained from a man younger than 35 in good health.

This chain links TRBV20-1 with TRBJ1-1; tentatively, D is TRBD1 (5 bases). The CDR3 runs to 12 residues. V lost 3 bases to trimming and J lost 5 bases, with 10 bases between them. Germline values: CDR1 DFQATT, CDR2 SNEGSKA (reference sequence). CDR3 in amino acids: CSASSRATEAFF. Written as DNA, the CDR3 is TGCAGTGCTAGTTCCAGGGCGACTGAAGCTTTCTTT.

V and J are TRBV19 and TRBJ2-7; no firm D call. The CDR3 loop spans 13 amino acids. Germline V lookup: CDR1 LNHDA, CDR2 SQIVND (reference sequence). Trimming removed 2 bases at V and 1 base at J, with 6 bases between. The DNA for the CDR3 is TGTGCCAGTAGTATACAGCAATCCTACGAGCAGTACTTC. It codes for CASSIQQSYEQYF.

This sequence joins TRBV3-1 (or the pseudogene TRBV3-2) and TRBJ2-2; 8 positions match TRBD2. CDR3 length equals 16 residues. V dropped 4 bases and J dropped 6; count of bases not matched to a gene: 10. CDR1 and CDR2 from the germline V gene are LGHDT and YNNKEL (reference sequence). The CDR3 is CASSRWGGGSAGELFF. CDR3 nucleotide sequence: TGTGCCAGCAGCCGATGGGGCGGGGGGTCGGCCGGGGAGCTGTTTTTT.

The rearrangement joins TRBV5-6 to TRBJ2-3, with 8 bases lining up with TRBD2. The germline gives CDR1 SGHDT, CDR2 YYEEEE. J lost 0 bases, V lost 3 bases, and 3 bases had no gene match. The CDR3 runs to 15 residues. The CDR3 region is CASSSKRGSTDTQYF. The CDR3 nucleotides read TGTGCCAGCAGCTCCAAGCGGGGGAGCACAGATACGCAGTATTTT.

The V and J genes are TRBV5-1 and TRBJ2-1; a weak D match, TRBD1 (5 bases). The germline V gene has CDR1 SGHRS and CDR2 YFSETQ. Trimming pared 4 bases from V and 7 bases from J, leaving 12 bases between. The CDR3 covers 13 residues. CDR3 DNA: TGCGCCAGCAGCGTCCAGGGAAATAATGAGCAGTTCTTC. Its translation: CASSVQGNNEQFF.

V and J are TRBV5-1 and TRBJ1-2, with a weak D call TRBD1 (6 bases). Trimming removed 7 bases from V and 0 bases from J, with 16 bases in between. Germline CDR1 reads SGHRS; CDR2 reads YFSETQ. The CDR3 length is 15 residues. The CDR3 protein is CASSVTGLANYGYTF. The CDR3 region has the DNA TGCGCCAGCTCCGTAACAGGGCTTGCTAACTATGGCTACACCTTC.

The chain is built from TRBV30 and TRBJ2-7, with D maybe TRBD1 (6 bases). The CDR3 sequence is 16 residues long. V lost 0 bases and J lost 3, with 18 bases in between. CDR1 is GTSNPN, CDR2 SVGIG, per germline (reference sequence). The chain's CDR3 is CAWSVSPLDRSYEQYF. The CDR3 bases are TGTGCCTGGAGTGTATCCCCCCTGGACAGAAGCTACGAGCAGTACTTC.

The gene calls are TRBV19 and TRBJ2-3; tentatively, D is TRBD2 (5 bases). CDR1 is LNHDA, CDR2 SQIVND, per germline (reference sequence). CDR3 length: 16 residues. Trimming left V 6 bases short and J 0 bases short, with 16 bases between. CDR3 sequence: CASSVQTAESTDTQYF. The CDR3 DNA follows: TGTGCCAGTAGCGTCCAAACAGCGGAAAGCACAGATACGCAGTATTTT.

V and J are TRBV18 and TRBJ1-5; no firm D call. Trimming removed 5 bases from V and 6 bases from J, with 8 bases in between. CDR1 and CDR2 (germline): KGHSH, LQKENI. CDR3 length equals 12 residues. For the CDR3, the DNA is TGTGCCAGCTCAGCAGACTCTCAGCCCCAGCATTTT. It specifies CASSADSQPQHF.

The chain is built from TRBV6-5 and TRBJ1-1; D call uncertain. From germline, CDR1 is MNHEY and CDR2 SVGAGI. The CDR3 is 12 residues long. V gave up 6 bases and J gave up 4 bases, with 9 bases separating them. The CDR3 region is CASRRPFTEAFF. CDR3 nucleotide sequence: TGTGCCAGCAGGAGACCGTTCACTGAAGCTTTCTTT.

The chain is built from TRBV7-9 and TRBJ1-1, with 7 bases aligning to TRBD1. V was pared by 5 bases and J by 6 bases, with 3 bases of the junction left unmatched. The germline V gene has CDR1 SEHNR and CDR2 FQNEAQ (reference sequence). This CDR3 has 12 amino acids. CDR3 sequence reads: CASSRQGSEAFF. The DNA for the CDR3 is TGTGCCAGCAGCCGACAGGGTTCTGAAGCTTTCTTT. Using reference TRBV7-9 and TRBJ1-1 for the parts outside the CDR3, the full variable domain is DTGVSQNPRHKITKRGQNVTFRCDPISEHNRLYWYRQTLGQGPEFLTYFQNEAQLEKSRLLSDRFSAERPKGSFSTLEIQRTEQGDSAMYLCASSRQGSEAFFGQGTRLTVV.

J is TRBJ2-4 and V is TRBV5-1; TRBD2 matches at 7 bases. The length of the CDR3 is 16 residues. CDR1 SGHRS and CDR2 YFSETQ come from the germline V gene. V trimming: 0 bases; J trimming: 1 base; junction bases outside the gene matches: 4. CDR3 loop: CASSLAGEGAKNIQYF. The CDR3 DNA follows: TGCGCCAGCAGCTTGGCTGGGGAGGGGGCCAAAAACATTCAGTACTTC.

The chain employs TRBV19 and TRBJ2-1; D perhaps matches TRBD2 (7 bases). Germline V CDR1 and CDR2: LNHDA, SQIVND (reference sequence). This CDR3 is built from 15 residues. V was pared by 9 bases and J by 6 bases, with 21 bases between. The CDR3 protein is CASESPGGPPNEQFF. CDR3 bases: TGTGCCAGCGAAAGTCCCGGGGGGCCGCCCAATGAGCAGTTCTTC.

The chain uses TRBV5-1 and TRBJ1-6; 8 positions agree with TRBD1. V lost 4 bases to trimming and J lost 5 bases; unmatched junction nucleotides: 5. This CDR3 has 15 residues. The germline V gene encodes CDR1 SGHRS and CDR2 YFSETQ. CDR3 in DNA: TGCGCCAGCAGCCGCGGGACAGGCAATAATTCACCCCTCCACTTT. As protein: CASSRGTGNNSPLHF.

The chain uses TRBV5-4 and TRBJ2-7, with D possibly called TRBD1 or TRBD2 (6 bases each). Trimming removed 4 bases from V and 2 bases from J, with 19 bases in between. Germline CDR1 and CDR2: SGHNT and YYREEE (reference sequence). The CDR3 runs 16 residues. The CDR3 nucleotides are TGTGCCAGCAGCGTAGACGGCAGGGGACTCCCCTACGAGCAGTACTTC. Translation gives CASSVDGRGLPYEQYF.